This TCR beta chain was identified during a study of cytomegalovirus exposure and HLA in healthy donors. Concerning this clone itself: The antigen is not known.

Study-wide results and caveats: Roughly even sequencing depth across donors was the assumption behind the presence/absence analyses. When a later analysis compared HLA-associated TCR beta chains with equally common others, the HLA-associated chains turned out to be more clonally expanded and to have lower generation probabilities. Reportedly, TCR beta sequences accurately predicted HLA-A and HLA-B alleles in most subjects. The dataset shows that most TCR sequences were rare, while some public TCRs occurred in many donors.

The PCR had 60 Vbeta and 13 Jbeta primers. Only in-frame clones appear in the TCRdb table, and some are missing; sequencing was by immunoSEQ multiplex PCR. This sample has some 150,000 clones, with approximately 78% found just once. Sample: PBMCs. The clonotype was recovered from a man between 35 and 55 years old in good health and CMV-seropositive.

The CDR3 loop reads CASNGIVSYEQYF. Here the CDR3 DNA reads TGTGCCAGCAACGGTATAGTCTCCTACGAGCAGTACTTC. The rearrangement links TRBV6-1 to TRBJ2-7; D gene unclear. Germline lookup yields CDR1 MNHNS and CDR2 SASEGT. The CDR3 is made up of 13 amino acids. Trimming pared 7 bases from V and 0 bases from J, leaving 10 bases between.